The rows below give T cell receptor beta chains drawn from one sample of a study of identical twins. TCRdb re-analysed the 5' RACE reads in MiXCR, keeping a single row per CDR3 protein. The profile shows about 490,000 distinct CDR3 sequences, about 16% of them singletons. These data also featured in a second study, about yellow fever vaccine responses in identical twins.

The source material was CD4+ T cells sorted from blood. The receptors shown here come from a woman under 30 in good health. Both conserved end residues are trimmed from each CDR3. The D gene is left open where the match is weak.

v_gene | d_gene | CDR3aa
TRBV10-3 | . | AISGGHSDEQF
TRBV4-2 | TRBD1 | ASSQTGTDSYEQY
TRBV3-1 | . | ASSQTGGAIPGTEAF
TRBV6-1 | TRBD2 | ASSPLAGGSPYNEQF
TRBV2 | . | ASTTDGSSPH
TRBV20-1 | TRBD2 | SARGLAGYTDTQY
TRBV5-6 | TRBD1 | ASSPPRQGSETQY
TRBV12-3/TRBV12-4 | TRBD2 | ASSFVSGKYNEQF
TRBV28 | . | ASVFTGSLADPNTGELF
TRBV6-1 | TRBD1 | ASRPGQGDSGYT
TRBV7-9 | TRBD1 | ASSLATGAYSYEQY
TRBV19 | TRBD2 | ASSGLAGDTQY
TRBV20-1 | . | SARDVSRQETQY
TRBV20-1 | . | SARGAGKGNTEAF
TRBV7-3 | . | ASSSKGATNEQF
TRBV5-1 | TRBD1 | ASSKGTGHGELF
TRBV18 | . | ASSPGSITYEQY
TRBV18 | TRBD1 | ASSPDRVVEQF
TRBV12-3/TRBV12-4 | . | ASSLGGLTEAF
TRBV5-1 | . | ASSPRTRGAGVSEQF
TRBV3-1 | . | ASSPAVKPQETQY
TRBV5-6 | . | ASSLSGKAF
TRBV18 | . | ASSLRAEEKLF
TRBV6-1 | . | ASSPGRLTDTQY
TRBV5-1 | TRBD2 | ASRETNSGRARGTYEQY
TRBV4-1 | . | ASSIRGARTDTQY
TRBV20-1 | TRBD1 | SAPKGQGAITGELF
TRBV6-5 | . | ASSYPAQGNSPLH
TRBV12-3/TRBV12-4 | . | ASRGSVTQY
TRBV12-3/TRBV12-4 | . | ASNFQASYEQY
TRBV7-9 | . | ASRALGGRGSYNEQF
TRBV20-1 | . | SASSGDRKGGYT
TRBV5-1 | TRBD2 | ASFSGGTDTQY
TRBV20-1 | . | SATGGPYTGELF
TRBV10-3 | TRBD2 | AISPSLLAGVDAYNEQF
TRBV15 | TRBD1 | ATSSQGMGTDTQY
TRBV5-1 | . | ASSLAVEETQY
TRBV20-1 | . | SARAKGWDYNEQF
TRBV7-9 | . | ASSPTTANTEAF
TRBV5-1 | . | ASSWDTQVGNTIY
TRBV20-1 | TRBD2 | SARDLGRAAEQF
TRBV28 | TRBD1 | ASSPGDRGTGELF
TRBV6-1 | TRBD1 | ASSIGTGVGYT
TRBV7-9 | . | VSSPFGEGYGYT
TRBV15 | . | ATSRYADGYT
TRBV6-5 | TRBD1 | ASRLGTGGDGNTIY
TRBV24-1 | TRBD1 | ATSDRDRGSTDTQY
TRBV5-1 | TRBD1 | ASSLGSGQGYEQY
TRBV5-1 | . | ASSLLSTDGYT
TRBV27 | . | ASSLSPGQQETQY